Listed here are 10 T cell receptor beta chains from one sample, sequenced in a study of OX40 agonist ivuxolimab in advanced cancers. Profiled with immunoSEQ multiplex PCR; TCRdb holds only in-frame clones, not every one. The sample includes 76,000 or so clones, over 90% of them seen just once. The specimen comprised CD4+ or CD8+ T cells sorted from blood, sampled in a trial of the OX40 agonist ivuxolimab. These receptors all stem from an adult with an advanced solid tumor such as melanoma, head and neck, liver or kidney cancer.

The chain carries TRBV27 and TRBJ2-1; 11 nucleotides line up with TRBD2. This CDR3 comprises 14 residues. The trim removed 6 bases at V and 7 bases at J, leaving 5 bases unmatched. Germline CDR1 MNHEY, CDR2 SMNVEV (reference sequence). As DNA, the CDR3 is TGTGCCAGCAGCCCCACTAGCGGGAGAAATGAGCAGTTCTTC. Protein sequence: CASSPTSGRNEQFF.

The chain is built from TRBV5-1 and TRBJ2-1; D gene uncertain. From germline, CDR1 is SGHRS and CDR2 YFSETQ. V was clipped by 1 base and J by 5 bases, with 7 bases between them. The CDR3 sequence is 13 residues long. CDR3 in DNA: TGCGCCAGCAGCTTGTCCGATCACAATGAGCAGTTCTTC. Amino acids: CASSLSDHNEQFF.

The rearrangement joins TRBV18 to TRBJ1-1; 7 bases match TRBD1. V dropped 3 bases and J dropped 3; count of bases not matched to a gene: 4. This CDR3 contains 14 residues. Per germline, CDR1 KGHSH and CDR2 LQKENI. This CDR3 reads CASSPVDRDTEAFF. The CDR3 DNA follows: TGTGCCAGCTCACCGGTTGACAGGGACACTGAAGCTTTCTTT.

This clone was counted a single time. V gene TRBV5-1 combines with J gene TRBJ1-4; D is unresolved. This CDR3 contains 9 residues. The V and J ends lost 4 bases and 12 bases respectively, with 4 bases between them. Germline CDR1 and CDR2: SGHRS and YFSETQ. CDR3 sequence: CASSPELFF. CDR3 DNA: TGCGCCAGCAGCCCCGAACTGTTTTTT.

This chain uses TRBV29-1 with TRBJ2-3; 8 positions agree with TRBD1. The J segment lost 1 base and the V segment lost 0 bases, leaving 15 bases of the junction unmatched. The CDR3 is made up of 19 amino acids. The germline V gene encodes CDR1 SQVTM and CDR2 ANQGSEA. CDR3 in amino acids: CSVEDIEDREDLGTDTQYF. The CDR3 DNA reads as TGCAGCGTTGAAGATATCGAGGACAGGGAAGATTTGGGCACAGATACGCAGTATTTT.

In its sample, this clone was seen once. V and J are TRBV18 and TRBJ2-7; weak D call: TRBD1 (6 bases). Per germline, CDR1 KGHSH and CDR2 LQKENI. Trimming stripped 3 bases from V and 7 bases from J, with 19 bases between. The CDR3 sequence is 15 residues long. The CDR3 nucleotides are TGTGCCAGCTCACCCGCAGGGGTGAAAGATGGGGAGCAGTACTTC. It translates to CASSPAGVKDGEQYF.

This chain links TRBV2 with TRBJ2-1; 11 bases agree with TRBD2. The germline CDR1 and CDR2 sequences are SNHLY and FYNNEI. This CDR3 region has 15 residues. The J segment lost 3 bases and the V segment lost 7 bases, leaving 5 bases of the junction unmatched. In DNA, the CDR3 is TGTGCCAGCAAGAAGACTAGCGGGAACTACAATGAGCAGTTCTTC. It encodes CASKKTSGNYNEQFF.

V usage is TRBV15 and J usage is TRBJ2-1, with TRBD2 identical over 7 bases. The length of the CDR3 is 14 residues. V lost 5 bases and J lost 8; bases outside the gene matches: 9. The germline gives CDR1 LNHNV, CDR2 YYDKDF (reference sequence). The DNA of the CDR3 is TGTGCCACCAGCGGTCGCGGGAGTTATCATGAGCAGTTCTTC. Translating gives CATSGRGSYHEQFF.

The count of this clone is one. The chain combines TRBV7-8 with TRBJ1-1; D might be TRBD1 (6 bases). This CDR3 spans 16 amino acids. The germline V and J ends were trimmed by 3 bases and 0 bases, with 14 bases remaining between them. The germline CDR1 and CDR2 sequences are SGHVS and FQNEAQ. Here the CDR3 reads CASSFRGRGLNTEAFF. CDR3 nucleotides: TGTGCCAGCAGCTTCAGGGGCCGAGGACTGAACACTGAAGCTTTCTTT.

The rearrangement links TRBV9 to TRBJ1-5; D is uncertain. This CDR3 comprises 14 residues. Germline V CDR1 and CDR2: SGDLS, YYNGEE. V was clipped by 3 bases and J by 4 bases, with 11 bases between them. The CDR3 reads CASSGGSYNQPQHF. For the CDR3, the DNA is TGTGCCAGCAGCGGCGGGTCATATAATCAGCCCCAGCATTTT.